A selection of T cell receptor beta chains follows, all from one sample in a study of T cell responses to AZD1222 COVID-19 vaccine. Method: immunoSEQ multiplex PCR; TCRdb's copy keeps in-frame clones and lacks some. Of some 120,000 clones detected, roughly 87% appear once; the ten largest clones hold more than 5.5%. The source was peripheral blood, collected 28 days after the second AZD1222 dose. The receptors here all came from an adult who received the AZD1222 COVID-19 vaccine. Both conserved end residues are trimmed from each CDR3.

TRBJ2-4 TRBV21-1 ASTLPIQY
TRBJ1-5 TRBV30 AWSIQGVDYQPQH
TRBJ1-5 TRBV19 ASTGGGGNQPQH
TRBJ2-7 TRBV7-2 ASSYAGGAEQY
TRBJ1-5 TRBV7-9 ASSLSGNQPQH
TRBJ1-6 TRBV20-1 SASGQGDYNSPLH
TRBJ1-2 TRBV7-2 ASSLDGLGYGYT
TRBJ1-4 TRBV20-1 SAYREKLF
TRBJ2-3 TRBV5-1 ASSLVQAGDTQY
TRBJ2-1 TRBV4-1 ASSQGPTGGGNNEQF
TRBJ2-1 TRBV6-5 ASMKGLGNEQF
TRBJ2-2 TRBV7-3 ASSEQGFGTGELF
TRBJ1-2 TRBV11-2 ASSSLGDGLYGYT
TRBJ1-4 TRBV4-3 ASSQEFSGTGNNEKLF
TRBJ2-7 TRBV7-9 ASSGTGSYEQY
TRBJ2-7 TRBV10-3 AISEAPGYEQY
TRBJ2-2 TRBV4-1 ASSQVHRNTGELF
TRBJ1-1 TRBV6-4 ASSDSPGDTEAF
TRBJ2-2 TRBV10-3 AIKVREYTGELF
TRBJ2-7 TRBV19 ASSLGDRIYEQY
TRBJ1-2 TRBV19 ASSIETFYGYT
TRBJ2-5 TRBV4-1 ASSQTPEGETQY
TRBJ1-5 TRBV7-8 ASSLGPDRENQPQH
TRBJ1-2 TRBV7-9 ASSLEAGRSGYT
TRBJ1-2 TRBV3-1/TRBV3-2 ASSQRTVRT
TRBJ2-3 TRBV19 ASKDRGRMGFTDTQY
TRBJ1-2 TRBV15 ATSREGGQGGYGYT
TRBJ2-6 TRBV2 ASRLRQGAGANVLT
TRBJ2-5 TRBV7-8 ASRKAVQETQY
TRBJ1-1 TRBV5-1 ASRIPGQRVF
TRBJ1-2 TRBV6-2/TRBV6-3 ASSSWKKAGAENPNYGYT
TRBJ2-1 TRBV30 ASASGRRPVNEQF
TRBJ1-6 TRBV28 ASSPGGYSPLH
TRBJ2-5 TRBV30 AWSVLGRQETQY
TRBJ2-5 TRBV25-1 ASSDPGRETQY
TRBJ1-5 TRBV2 ASKRGRGNQPQH
TRBJ1-2 TRBV7-2 ASSQNYGYT
TRBJ1-4 TRBV5-4 ASSSGPNTNEKLF
TRBJ2-7 TRBV5-6 ASSPPDRSSYEQY
TRBJ2-1 TRBV24-1 ATSDLKERGRGSYNEQF
TRBJ1-1 TRBV2 ASIPTGSSTEAF
TRBJ1-2 TRBV28 ASSLDSYYGYT
TRBJ1-1 TRBV2 ASSDRGASTEAF
TRBJ1-2 TRBV6-5 ASRRDGGFDGYT
TRBJ2-2 TRBV24-1 ATSDLGQITGELF
TRBJ2-7 TRBV19 ASSKTARESYEQY
TRBJ1-3 TRBV9 ASTPQGYSGNTIY